This record looks at one T cell receptor (beta chain) sequence and its context. Its binding antigen is unknown. Per-base quality was not reported, and no clone a single base away is much larger than it. For the CD8 naive samples, CD45RO-negative cells were positively selected for CCR7, yielding a CD45RA+CCR7+ population from which TemRA cells were excluded. Donors were healthy HIV-negative adults with no recently reported acute infections or vaccinations. Every donor was a Caucasian adult residing in Nashville, Tennessee, USA. After blood collection by leukapheresis, PBMCs were isolated using Ficoll-Histopaque density gradient centrifugation and then cryopreserved in the vapor phase of liquid nitrogen. Analytical flow cytometry was used to check the purity and quantity of each magnetically sorted T cell population. From each sorted fraction, genomic DNA was isolated and quantified by UV absorbance on a Nanodrop 2000c.

The data were obtained in a study of shared clonotypes between healthy human individuals (TCRdb year 2020). Turning to the overall study: Three men and two women, aged 18 to 49 years, made up the cohort. Per donor, three plates each were used for CD4 naive and CD4 memory, two for CD8 naive, and one for CD8 memory. To estimate repertoire size and how much clonotype sharing occurs between individuals, the study deeply sequenced the blood TCR repertoires of 4 to 6 healthy adults. Libraries were prepared and TCR repertoires were sequenced by different laboratories using diverse techniques, in order to increase sequencing depth and limit assay-specific biases. Per donor, leukapheresis produced somewhere between about 0.8 and 9 billion PBMCs.

The full study reports these points: Because the study included a small number of donors, the genetic and exposure-history diversity represented was limited. Incomplete sequencing was indicated by rarefaction of sorted-subset datasets, despite the large sequencing depth. Sampling was limited to blood, and TCR repertoires in tissue likely differ from TCR repertoires in blood. Larger estimated clonotype richness was generally found for naive subsets than for memory subsets. Compared with non-shared clonotypes, clonotypes shared by all four sorted-subset donors had higher generation probabilities. Roughly 5% of naive CD4, 3.5% of naive CD8, around 2.3% of memory CD4, and about 0.4% of memory CD8 clonotypes were shared across a few donors. Pairwise subsampling led to the expectation that sequencing depth would affect the degree of clonotype sharing among donors.

Using the deep immunoSEQ assay, multiplex PCR amplified TCR CDR3 regions from genomic DNA. For each cell subset, the extracted genomic DNA was distributed evenly across all wells of several immunoSEQ 96-well plates, and each plate served as one replicate. Each replicate PCR for sorted subsets received 150 to 250 ng genomic DNA, equal to about 29,000 T cell genomes. Purified libraries were measured with a Qubit 3.0 fluorometer, size-checked on a Bioanalyzer 2100, and measured again with the KAPA Library Quantification kit. Every immunoSEQ 96-well plate was sequenced on a dedicated single-read 150-cycle Illumina NextSeq 550 flow cell. For the original study's pipeline: Because the immunoSEQ output included only junctional sequences and no quality scores, the filtering could not be the same as the filtering used for full-length reads. To assign V/J genes and CDR3, sequences were annotated against IMGT germline references using PyIR, a Python wrapper for IgBLAST v1.9. Reads with weak V/J assignments (E-value above 1e-6), missing CDR3, stop codons, out-of-frame junctions, or ambiguous translated residues were removed. A V3J clonotype was defined by an identical inferred V gene, J gene, and CDR3 amino acid sequence. To compute the percentage overlap between repertoires, the number of shared unique clonotypes was divided by the size of the smaller repertoire. Three approaches were used to assess repertoire richness: RTK rarefaction, the Chao1 estimator, and Recon v2.1 estimates of unobserved clonotypes. Generation probabilities were computed with OLGA for all TCRbeta clonotypes obtained by the gDNA method from several donors. TCRdb limited this immuneACCESS table to in-frame rearrangements with V and J called. A share of clones is missing; checked studies link under half to unresolved V genes, and the rest is unexplained. V, J and clone size are those of that table, while D and trimming were read from the DNA. The sample table contains about 870,000 clones; only one count was recorded for 90% to 95% of them. More than 20% of the sample rests with the top ten.

V loses 6 bases at its end and J loses 0 bases; junction bases beyond the gene matches: 2. From a lookup of the germline V gene, CDR1 and CDR2 are MDHEN and SYDVKM. There are 15 amino acids in the CDR3, from cysteine to phenylalanine inclusive. Only the CDR3 portion is preserved as DNA: 45 bases, with reading frame beginning at the first base. Specimen: naive CD8+ T cells sorted from blood. This specimen's cell subset or site label, interpreted: CD45RA+CCR7+. The receptor chain draws on TRBV28 and TRBJ2-7, and TRBD2 matches 13 of the central bases. This sequence originates from a young man in good health. The base sequence is TGTGCCAGCAGGGGACTAGCGGGGATCTCCTACGAGCAGTACTTC. This codes for CASRGLAGISYEQYF.